The 25 T cell receptor beta chains listed next were all sequenced from one sample in a study of human T cells and chemical hapten exposure. TCRdb analysed the RACE reads with MiXCR anew, one entry per CDR3 protein. The sample carries approximately 90,000 distinct CDR3 sequences, around 11% recorded once. Time point described: patch test 1, 2 weeks after DPC sensitization. As to treatment: therapeutic diphenylcyclopropenone sensitization with weekly scalp DPC. Specimen: whole blood, collected in connection with sensitization to the hapten diphenylcyclopropenone (DPC). The receptor source for this set is a woman between 40 and 50 years old with alopecia areata. Some clones in this sample may be carry-over from other donors' samples.

In this sample, this clonotype turned up a few times. This chain connects TRBV18 to TRBJ2-2, with TRBD1 as a possible D gene (5 bases). Looked up from germline, CDR1 is KGHSH and CDR2 is LQKENI. The CDR3 contains 15 residues. Trimming took off 0 bases at V and 4 bases at J, with 9 bases between the two ends. CDR3 in DNA: TGTGCCAGCTCACCACCGACAGTATCCACCGGGGAGCTGTTTTTT. Residues: CASSPPTVSTGELFF. The variable domain in full, completed from reference TRBV18 and TRBJ2-2, reads NAGVMQNPRHLVRRRGQEARLRCSPMKGHSHVYWYRQLPEEGLKFMVYLQKENIIDESGMPKERFSAEFPKEGPSILRIQQVVRGDSAAYFCASSPPTVSTGELFFGEGSRLTVL.

The rearrangement uses TRBV27 and TRBJ2-7; TRBD1 is a possible D gene (6 bases). Trimming left V 6 bases short and J 4 bases short, with 22 bases between. The CDR3 spans 16 residues. The germline CDR1 and CDR2 sequences are MNHEY and SMNVEV (reference sequence). The CDR3, as DNA: TGTGCCAGCAGCCCAACCCCCCCAGGGGTGAGGTACGAGCAGTACTTC. Translation gives CASSPTPPGVRYEQYF.

This clonotype came up many times. The chain recombines TRBV7-8 with TRBJ2-5; TRBD2 might be the D (5 bases). V lost 2 bases and J 2 bases, leaving 12 bases between the germline ends. This CDR3 has 15 residues. Germline CDR1 reads SGHVS; CDR2 reads FQNEAQ. The CDR3 bases are TGTGCCAGCAGCTTATCCAACGGCGGGCAAGAGACCCAGTACTTC. Translated: CASSLSNGGQETQYF.

This clonotype was seen only a few times. The rearrangement joins TRBV3-1 to TRBJ2-6; no clear D. CDR3 size: 14 residues. Between the trimmed V and J ends, which lost 0 bases and 4 bases, there was a span of 4 bases. Germline V lookup: CDR1 LGHDT, CDR2 YNNKEL (reference sequence). This chain's CDR3 is CASSQDYGANVLTF. DNA of the CDR3: TGTGCCAGCAGCCAAGATTACGGGGCCAACGTCCTGACTTTC.

The chain carries TRBV29-1 and TRBJ2-1, with 12 nucleotides matching TRBD2. Germline V lookup: CDR1 SQVTM, CDR2 ANQGSEA. The length of the CDR3 is 16 residues. V lost 6 bases to trimming and J lost 4 bases; unmatched junction nucleotides: 10. The CDR3 nucleotides read TGCAGCGTCATCCGGACTAGCGGGAACTTATACAATGAGCAGTTCTTC. As protein: CSVIRTSGNLYNEQFF.

This clonotype was detected a few times. The CDR3 DNA is TGCGCCAGCAGCTTGGAAAAGGAAACAGATACGCAGTATTTT. This gives the protein CASSLEKETDTQYF. The chain combines TRBV5-1 with TRBJ2-3; D call uncertain. The V and J ends lost 0 bases and 3 bases respectively, with 8 bases between them. The length of the CDR3 is 14 residues. The germline CDR1 and CDR2 sequences are SGHRS and YFSETQ.

This clonotype has a handful of counts. V gene TRBV20-1 combines with J gene TRBJ2-7; the D gene is possibly TRBD1 (6 bases). The CDR3 is made up of 12 amino acids. From germline, CDR1 is DFQATT and CDR2 SNEGSKA (reference sequence). The ends were cut back, 5 bases at V and 6 bases at J, with 14 bases in the middle. The CDR3: CSAFPLGGEQYF. CDR3 nucleotides: TGCAGTGCTTTTCCCCTAGGGGGCGAGCAGTACTTC.

This chain joins TRBV28 and TRBJ2-7; TRBD2 aligns across 8 bases. Losses at the gene ends were 7 bases for V and 3 bases for J; bases not matched to a gene: 8. Germline lookup yields CDR1 MDHEN and CDR2 SYDVKM. This CDR3 is 14 amino acids long. CDR3 in amino acids: CASTGGRPNYEQYF. The CDR3 DNA follows: TGTGCCAGCACGGGCGGGAGGCCGAACTACGAGCAGTACTTC.

This clonotype was recorded at least ten times. V usage is TRBV2 and J usage is TRBJ2-7; TRBD2 is a possible D gene (5 bases). The length of the CDR3 is 13 residues. V lost 10 bases and J 6 bases, leaving 19 bases between the germline ends. Germline CDR1 SNHLY, CDR2 FYNNEI. CDR3 region: CATLLGLASEQYF. CDR3 in DNA: TGTGCCACCCTACTAGGGTTGGCAAGCGAGCAGTACTTC. The complete variable domain, with remaining parts taken from reference TRBV2 and TRBJ2-7, reads EPEVTQTPSHQVTQMGQEVILRCVPISNHLYFYWYRQILGQKVEFLVSFYNNEISEKSEIFDDQFSVERPDGSNFTLKIRSTKLEDSAMYFCATLLGLASEQYFGPGTRLTVT.

This clonotype has a handful of counts. The chain links TRBV27 to TRBJ2-7, with D tentatively TRBD1 or TRBD2 (5 bases each). The CDR3 runs to 11 residues. Per germline, CDR1 MNHEY and CDR2 SMNVEV (reference sequence). The V end lost 5 bases, the J end lost 3 bases, and 5 bases lay between the germline ends. The CDR3 is CASSGGYEQYF. The CDR3, as DNA: TGTGCCAGCAGTGGGGGCTACGAGCAGTACTTC.

CDR3 coding DNA: TGCGCCAGCAGCCCGGGACTAGCGGATGAGCAGTTCTTC. Translation: CASSPGLADEQFF. The chain employs TRBV4-3 and TRBJ2-1, with 11 bases that match TRBD2. J lost 8 bases, V lost 4 bases, and 1 base had no gene match. The CDR3 length is 13 residues. Germline CDR1 is LGHNA and CDR2 is YSLEER.

The table lists this clonotype with a few counts. The gene calls are TRBV10-1 and TRBJ1-1; D not certain. The germline CDR1 and CDR2 sequences are WNHNN and SYGVQD (reference sequence). V was clipped by 0 bases and J by 0 bases, with 8 bases between them. The length of the CDR3 is 15 residues. The CDR3 sequence is CASSESAPMNTEAFF. As DNA, the CDR3 is TGCGCCAGCAGTGAGTCGGCGCCCATGAACACTGAAGCTTTCTTT.

This clonotype appeared a few times. J is TRBJ2-5 and V is TRBV9; D ambiguous. The germline gives CDR1 SGDLS, CDR2 YYNGEE. This CDR3 is 13 amino acids long. Trimming shortened V by 3 bases and J by 2 bases, and 8 bases separated the two germline ends. DNA of the CDR3: TGTGCCAGCAGCGCGGGTCAGCAAGAGACCCAGTACTTC. Amino acid sequence: CASSAGQQETQYF.

In its sample, this clonotype was seen a few times. The rearrangement links TRBV6-5 to TRBJ1-3; D is undetermined. This CDR3 spans 16 amino acids. CDR1 is MNHEY and CDR2 is SVGAGI in the germline V gene. Trimming took off 0 bases at V and 0 bases at J, with 9 bases between the two ends. CDR3 bases: TGTGCCAGCAGTTACTCCGCTGCGGCCTCTGGAAACACCATATATTTT. This codes for CASSYSAAASGNTIYF.

The V call is TRBV6-6, the J call TRBJ1-2; unclear D gene. The germline V gene has CDR1 MNHNY and CDR2 SVGAGI (reference sequence). This CDR3 contains 11 residues. The V gene lost 5 bases and the J gene lost 5 bases, with 6 bases spanning the gap. CDR3 protein: CASSPGYGYTF. CDR3 bases: TGTGCCAGCAGTCCAGGATATGGCTACACCTTC.

Only one count was recorded for this clonotype. The chain joins TRBV29-1 to TRBJ1-1; 10 bases agree with TRBD1. Germline assignment: CDR1 SQVTM and CDR2 ANQGSEA. The CDR3 is made up of 13 amino acids. The V and J ends lost 7 bases and 5 bases, in that order; junction bases with no gene match: 7. The CDR3 region is CSDRQGARTEAFF. The DNA of the CDR3 is TGCAGCGACCGACAGGGGGCGAGGACTGAAGCTTTCTTT.

The sample holds a few counts of this clonotype. V gene TRBV20-1 combines with J gene TRBJ1-2; tentative D call: TRBD1 (6 bases). The V gene's germline CDR1 is DFQATT and CDR2 SNEGSKA (reference sequence). This CDR3 contains 13 residues. Trimming removed 5 bases at V and 4 bases at J, with 14 bases between. In nucleotides, the CDR3 is TGCAGTGCTCAGCCACGGGACATCTATGGCTACACCTTC. Residues: CSAQPRDIYGYTF.

In this sample, this clonotype turned up a few times. V and J are TRBV9 and TRBJ2-2; D is uncertain. The CDR3 has 12 amino acids. Germline CDR1 and CDR2: SGDLS and YYNGEE. The V end lost 2 bases, the J end lost 6 bases, and 5 bases lay between the germline ends. The CDR3 here is CASSVMAGELFF. In nucleotides, the CDR3 is TGTGCCAGCAGCGTTATGGCCGGGGAGCTGTTTTTT. The variable domain in full, with the rest retrieved from reference TRBV9 and TRBJ2-2, is DSGVTQTPKHLITATGQRVTLRCSPRSGDLSVYWYQQSLDQGLQFLIQYYNGEERAKGNILERFSAQQFPDLHSELNLSSLELGDSALYFCASSVMAGELFFGEGSRLTVL.

This clonotype was counted at least ten times. This rearrangement joins TRBV28 to TRBJ2-7; D is perhaps TRBD1 or TRBD2 (5 bases each). The CDR3 loop spans 14 amino acids. Trimming cost V 8 bases and J 3 bases, with 17 bases left between them. CDR1 is MDHEN and CDR2 is SYDVKM in the germline V gene. The CDR3 DNA is TGTGCCAGCCGATCGAGGGGATTAAACTACGAGCAGTACTTC. Amino acid sequence: CASRSRGLNYEQYF.

The genes are TRBV3-1 and TRBJ2-1, with 11 positions matching TRBD2. Germline V CDR1 and CDR2: LGHDT, YNNKEL (reference sequence). After removal of 3 bases from V and 6 bases from J, the junction contained 10 bases not matched to a gene. The CDR3 is 17 residues long. CDR3 coding DNA: TGTGCCAGCAGCCAGTTTGTAGCGGGAGGGAAAGCCAATGAGCAGTTCTTC. Its protein product is CASSQFVAGGKANEQFF.

This clonotype was counted many times. This chain joins TRBV29-1 and TRBJ1-1; 10 nucleotides match TRBD1. The length of the CDR3 is 12 residues. Germline V lookup: CDR1 SQVTM, CDR2 ANQGSEA. V dropped 6 bases and J dropped 5; count of bases not matched to a gene: 3. The CDR3 DNA reads as TGCAGCGTCGGGACAGGGGAAACTGAAGCTTTCTTT. Translated, it gives CSVGTGETEAFF.

This clonotype was found many times. The chain couples TRBV20-1 to TRBJ2-5; 8 bases map to TRBD1. The CDR3 extends over 16 amino acids. Germline lookup yields CDR1 DFQATT and CDR2 SNEGSKA (reference sequence). Germline trimming cut 3 bases from V and 5 bases from J; bases unmatched to any gene: 14. As DNA, the CDR3 is TGCAGTGCTAGGCTTTATGCGGGACAGGCGGAGGAGACCCAGTACTTC. This codes for CSARLYAGQAEETQYF.

The chain uses TRBV7-2 and TRBJ1-1; D gene unclear. Germline V gene lookup returns CDR1 SGHTA and CDR2 FQGNSA. V was cut by 3 bases and J by 5 bases, with 13 bases left in between. The CDR3 consists of 14 residues. CDR3 region: CASSLVEGGTEAFF. The CDR3 region has the DNA TGTGCCAGCAGCTTGGTTGAGGGCGGGACTGAAGCTTTCTTT. Full variable domain (rest looked up from reference TRBV7-2 and TRBJ1-1): GAGVSQSPSNKVTEKGKDVELRCDPISGHTALYWYRQSLGQGLEFLIYFQGNSAPDKSGLPSDRFSAERTGGSVSTLTIQRTQQEDSAVYLCASSLVEGGTEAFFGQGTRLTVV.

This clonotype was detected many times. The V call is TRBV6-2 or TRBV6-3, the J call TRBJ2-7, with TRBD1 identical over 7 bases. Trimming took 6 bases from V and 0 from J; bases not matched to a gene: 8. The CDR3 loop spans 15 amino acids. Germline V lookup: CDR1 MNHEY, CDR2 SVGEGT. CDR3 coding DNA: TGTGCCAGCAGGGCCGGGACAGCGCCCTCCTACGAGCAGTACTTC. Translating gives CASRAGTAPSYEQYF.

Notes on this clonotype: A much larger clone lies one base from this, so it may be a read error. J is TRBJ1-4 and V is TRBV5-4, with D unclear. The CDR3 has 17 residues. Germline CDR1 is SGHNT and CDR2 is YYREEE (reference sequence). V was cut by 4 bases and J by 7 bases, with 23 bases left in between. CDR3 residues: CASSLGEGNPFREKLFF. CDR3 nucleotides: TGTGCCAGCAGCCTCGGCGAGGGAAATCCCTTCCGTGAAAAACTGTTTTTT. Full variable domain (missing parts from reference TRBV5-4 and TRBJ1-4): ETGVTQSPTHLIKTRGQQVTLRCSSQSGHNTVSWYQQALGQGPQFIFQYYREEENGRGNFPPRFSGLQFPNYSSELNVNALELDDSALYLCASSLGEGNPFREKLFFGSGTQLSVL.